Below, 32 T cell receptor beta chains from the same sample are listed, as sequenced in a study of T cell responses to AZD1222 COVID-19 vaccine. TCRdb's table, derived via immunoSEQ multiplex PCR, lists solely in-frame clones and lacks some. The table lists roughly 40,000 clones, 80% of them singletons. The sample in question was peripheral blood, obtained on day 0 of AZD1222 vaccination. Receptors originate from an adult in good health.

The chain links TRBV6-2 or TRBV6-3 to TRBJ1-4, with TRBD1 matching over 10 bases. From germline, CDR1 is MNHEY and CDR2 SVGEGT. The CDR3 has 15 residues. After removal of 6 bases from V and 6 bases from J, the junction contained 7 bases not matched to a gene. The CDR3 here is CASSLRTGGDEKLFF. The DNA for the CDR3 is TGTGCCAGCAGCCTCCGGACAGGGGGTGATGAAAAACTGTTTTTT.

This clone was picked up one time. V and J are TRBV7-2 and TRBJ2-1; 11 bases are a match to TRBD2. V gave up 3 bases and J gave up 9 bases; unmatched junction bases: 7. Looked up from germline, CDR1 is SGHTA and CDR2 is FQGNSA. The CDR3 extends over 15 amino acids. In DNA, the CDR3 is TGTGCCAGCAGCTTTGACTATAGCGGGGGGGCTGAGCAGTTCTTC. Translated: CASSFDYSGGAEQFF.

The chain couples TRBV7-3 to TRBJ2-6, with a tentative D call TRBD2 (6 bases). The germline V and J ends were trimmed by 8 bases and 0 bases, with 17 bases remaining between them. The CDR3 sequence is 17 residues long. Germline lookup yields CDR1 SGHTA and CDR2 FQGTGA. The CDR3 sequence: CASGLGGANSGANVLTF. The CDR3 nucleotides read TGTGCCAGCGGCCTTGGAGGGGCGAACTCTGGGGCCAACGTCCTGACTTTC. The whole variable domain, filled in from reference TRBV7-3 and TRBJ2-6, reads GAGVSQTPSNKVTEKGKYVELRCDPISGHTALYWYRQSLGQGPEFLIYFQGTGAADDSGLPNDRFFAVRPEGSVSTLKIQRTERGDSAVYLCASGLGGANSGANVLTFGAGSRLTVL.

The chain links TRBV28 to TRBJ1-4; 8 bases match TRBD1. Germline V CDR1 and CDR2: MDHEN, SYDVKM. With 5 bases clipped from V and 6 bases from J, the junction kept 8 bases outside the gene matches. The CDR3 has 15 residues. The CDR3 coding sequence is TGTGCCAGCAGTACCCCCGGGACAGGATATGAAAAACTGTTTTTT. This gives the protein CASSTPGTGYEKLFF. The variable domain in full, completed from reference TRBV28 and TRBJ1-4, reads DVKVTQSSRYLVKRTGEKVFLECVQDMDHENMFWYRQDPGLGLRLIYFSYDVKMKEKGDIPEGYSVSREKKERFSLILESASTNQTSMYLCASSTPGTGYEKLFFGSGTQLSVL.

The chain employs TRBV11-3 and TRBJ2-1, with D perhaps TRBD2 (5 bases). Germline V gives CDR1 SGHNT, CDR2 YENEEA. The germline V and J ends were trimmed by 6 bases and 5 bases, with 11 bases remaining between them. CDR3 length: 13 amino acids. The CDR3 bases are TGTGCCAGCAGGAGGGTTAGTAACAATGAGCAGTTCTTC. Encoded protein: CASRRVSNNEQFF.

Regarding this clone: One end of the junction is discordant with germline, which a read error may explain. The J gene is TRBJ1-3, the V gene TRBV28; D not certain. This CDR3 has 20 residues. The germline CDR1 and CDR2 sequences are MDHEN and SYDVKM. CDR3 in amino acids: CASSIWSVAPRTRSGNTIYF. The CDR3 DNA follows: TGTGCCAGCAGTATATGGTCCGTGGCACCGAGGACCCGCTCTGGAAACACCATATATTTT.

The CDR3 here is CASSLNRGTKKFF. For the CDR3, the DNA is TGTGCCAGCAGTTTAAACCGCGGAACAAAAAAGTTCTTC. The chain has TRBV27 and TRBJ2-1, with D unclear. The germline V gene has CDR1 MNHEY and CDR2 SMNVEV (reference sequence). The CDR3 is 13 residues long. Trimming pared 2 bases from V and 14 bases from J, leaving 16 bases between.

This clone was seen a single time. The chain couples TRBV5-1 to TRBJ1-1; D gene unclear. The CDR3 has 16 amino acids. Germline CDR1 is SGHRS and CDR2 is YFSETQ. The V end was cut by 4 bases, the J end by 4 bases, with 20 bases between. CDR3 DNA: TGCGCCAGCAGCCTCGGAATGGGAGGGTCCGCCACTGAAGCTTTCTTT. Protein: CASSLGMGGSATEAFF.

V usage is TRBV4-2 and J usage is TRBJ1-3, with a tentative D call TRBD1 (5 bases). V lost 0 bases and J lost 2, with 14 bases in between. The CDR3 is 17 amino acids. From germline, CDR1 is LGHNA and CDR2 YNFKEQ. CDR3 sequence (DNA): TGTGCCAGCAGCCAAGATGAACGCGGGACTCCTGGAAACACCATATATTTT. Residues: CASSQDERGTPGNTIYF.

This clone is a singleton in its sample. V is TRBV24-1 and J is TRBJ1-2; D not certain. Germline V CDR1 and CDR2: KGHDR, SFDVKD. The CDR3 consists of 13 residues. The ends were cut back, 2 bases at V and 4 bases at J, with 7 bases in the middle. The CDR3 sequence: CATSDSTVYGYTF. The CDR3 region has the DNA TGTGCCACCAGTGATTCGACGGTCTATGGCTACACCTTC.

The V gene is TRBV28, the J gene TRBJ1-5; D remains unclear. The germline V and J ends were trimmed by 6 bases and 5 bases, with 14 bases remaining between them. CDR1 and CDR2 from the germline V gene are MDHEN and SYDVKM. The CDR3 has 14 amino acids. The CDR3 nucleotides are TGTGCCAGCAGCACCCCGGGGAGGCATCAGCCCCAGCATTTT. Protein product: CASSTPGRHQPQHF.

This chain links TRBV11-3 with TRBJ2-7, with 8 bases matching TRBD2. Germline CDR1 reads SGHNT; CDR2 reads YENEEA. This CDR3 has 15 amino acids. Trimming removed 5 bases from V and 5 bases from J; junction bases left unmatched: 11. In DNA form, the CDR3 reads TGTGCCAGCAGCCCCGGCGGGGGGATAGTCGACGAGCAGTACTTC. Translating it yields CASSPGGGIVDEQYF.

The J gene is TRBJ2-1, the V gene TRBV5-4, with D unclear. V gave up 4 bases and J gave up 8 bases, with 10 bases separating them. Looked up from germline, CDR1 is SGHNT and CDR2 is YYREEE (reference sequence). The CDR3 contains 12 residues. The CDR3: CASSASHDEQFF. The DNA of the CDR3 is TGTGCCAGCAGCGCCTCCCACGATGAGCAGTTCTTC.

V usage is TRBV7-8 and J usage is TRBJ2-3, with D hard to call. Germline-derived CDR1 and CDR2 are SGHVS and FQNEAQ. The CDR3 is 14 amino acids. The V and J ends lost 1 base and 4 bases respectively, with 9 bases between them. The CDR3 bases are TGTGCCAGCAGCTTAGGCACCCAGCCAGATACGCAGTATTTT. Translating it yields CASSLGTQPDTQYF.

The V and J genes are TRBV28 and TRBJ2-3; D may be TRBD2 (6 bases). V was pared by 8 bases and J by 2 bases, with 11 bases between. In germline, CDR1 is MDHEN, CDR2 SYDVKM. This CDR3 contains 13 residues. The CDR3 spells CASGGATTDTQYF. The CDR3 DNA reads TGTGCCAGCGGAGGGGCGACCACAGATACGCAGTATTTT. The full variable domain, in which reference TRBV28 and TRBJ2-3 provide the parts outside the CDR3, is DVKVTQSSRYLVKRTGEKVFLECVQDMDHENMFWYRQDPGLGLRLIYFSYDVKMKEKGDIPEGYSVSREKKERFSLILESASTNQTSMYLCASGGATTDTQYFGPGTRLTVL.

This clone was seen only a few times. V and J are TRBV5-1 and TRBJ1-3, with D possibly matching TRBD1 (6 bases). Trimming pared 2 bases from V and 0 bases from J, leaving 15 bases between. CDR1 and CDR2 from the germline V gene are SGHRS and YFSETQ. CDR3 length: 17 residues. CDR3 residues: CASSFGGRGDSGNTIYF. The CDR3 coding sequence is TGCGCCAGCAGCTTCGGCGGCAGGGGAGACTCTGGAAACACCATATATTTT.

The chain joins TRBV10-3 to TRBJ2-7, with D perhaps matching TRBD1 (6 bases). V shed 6 bases and J shed 3 bases, with 15 bases lying between them. Germline V gene sequence: CDR1 ENHRY, CDR2 SYGVKD. The CDR3 spans 14 residues. CDR3 loop: CAIREDSSGYEQYF. In nucleotides, the CDR3 is TGTGCCATCAGGGAGGACAGCTCCGGCTACGAGCAGTACTTC.

The rearrangement uses TRBV7-9 and TRBJ2-7, with a weak D call TRBD2 (5 bases). There are 14 residues in the CDR3. The V and J ends lost 1 base and 2 bases respectively, with 9 bases between them. CDR1 and CDR2 from the germline V gene are SEHNR and FQNEAQ (reference sequence). The CDR3 bases are TGTGCCAGCAGCTTAGTGGAGGATCCCTACGAGCAGTACTTC. This sequence encodes CASSLVEDPYEQYF.

J is TRBJ1-4 and V is TRBV18; no clear D. The CDR3 loop spans 18 amino acids. Germline lookup yields CDR1 KGHSH and CDR2 LQKENI. V shed 1 base and J shed 2 bases, with 17 bases lying between them. The CDR3 protein is CASSPLAFPTGTNEKLFF. The CDR3 nucleotides are TGTGCCAGCTCACCACTCGCCTTCCCCACTGGGACTAATGAAAAACTGTTTTTT. The variable domain in full, with the rest retrieved from reference TRBV18 and TRBJ1-4, is NAGVMQNPRHLVRRRGQEARLRCSPMKGHSHVYWYRQLPEEGLKFMVYLQKENIIDESGMPKERFSAEFPKEGPSILRIQQVVRGDSAAYFCASSPLAFPTGTNEKLFFGSGTQLSVL.

The chain carries TRBV5-1 and TRBJ1-6; possibly TRBD1 for D (5 bases). The germline V gene has CDR1 SGHRS and CDR2 YFSETQ. Trimming shortened V by 3 bases and J by 15 bases, and 13 bases separated the two germline ends. The CDR3 runs 12 residues. This chain's CDR3 is CASSSDSLILHF. In DNA form, the CDR3 reads TGCGCCAGCAGCTCAGACAGCCTGATCCTCCACTTT.

J is TRBJ2-4 and V is TRBV7-6; D uncertain. There are 13 residues in the CDR3. The V end lost 3 bases, the J end lost 3 bases, and 6 bases lay between the germline ends. Germline V gene lookup returns CDR1 SGHVS and CDR2 FNYEAQ. CDR3 sequence: CASSLDHKNIQYF. CDR3 coding DNA: TGTGCCAGCAGCTTGGATCACAAAAACATTCAGTACTTC.

The V and J genes are TRBV19 and TRBJ2-3, with 7 bases fitting TRBD2. Unmatched junction bases numbered 3, after V lost 10 bases and J lost 2 bases. The length of the CDR3 is 12 residues. Germline V gene lookup returns CDR1 LNHDA and CDR2 SQIVND (reference sequence). The CDR3 sequence is CATAGDTDTQYF. The CDR3 region has the DNA TGTGCCACCGCGGGGGACACAGATACGCAGTATTTT.

The chain uses TRBV19 and TRBJ2-5; D remains ambiguous. The V gene lost 1 base and the J gene lost 4 bases, with 7 bases spanning the gap. The CDR3 covers 13 residues. Germline CDR1 is LNHDA and CDR2 is SQIVND (reference sequence). The chain's CDR3 is CASSIGGRETQYF. The CDR3 bases are TGTGCCAGTAGTATAGGGGGTAGAGAGACCCAGTACTTC.

This chain joins TRBV7-8 and TRBJ1-5, with D possibly TRBD1 on 5 matching bases. V lost 2 bases and J lost 3, with 8 bases in between. The CDR3 length is 14 residues. Germline CDR1 is SGHVS and CDR2 is FQNEAQ. The CDR3 bases are TGTGCCAGCAGCTTATTGACAGTCAATCAGCCCCAGCATTTT. Its translation: CASSLLTVNQPQHF.

This chain joins TRBV27 and TRBJ2-7; 8 bases map to TRBD1. Germline CDR1 and CDR2: MNHEY and SMNVEV (reference sequence). The CDR3 is made up of 14 amino acids. J lost 5 bases, V lost 1 base, and 4 bases had no gene match. This chain's CDR3 is CASSLWAGGDEQYF. The CDR3 region has the DNA TGTGCCAGCAGTTTATGGGCAGGGGGCGACGAGCAGTACTTC.

The J gene is TRBJ1-1, the V gene TRBV7-8, with 8 bases lining up with TRBD1. The CDR3 sequence is 14 residues long. Germline lookup yields CDR1 SGHVS and CDR2 FQNEAQ. V lost 5 bases, J lost 0 bases, and 2 bases stayed unmatched. CDR3 coding DNA: TGTGCCAGCAGCACAGGGGGTGTGAACACTGAAGCTTTCTTT. Its protein product is CASSTGGVNTEAFF.

This clone was counted once. This chain connects TRBV2 to TRBJ1-2; tentative D call: TRBD1 (5 bases). In germline, CDR1 is SNHLY, CDR2 FYNNEI. The CDR3 length is 13 residues. The germline V and J ends were trimmed by 3 bases and 5 bases, with 10 bases remaining between them. CDR3 nucleotide sequence: TGTGCCAGCAGTGAGGGGGGACTTTATGGCTACACCTTC. Its protein product is CASSEGGLYGYTF.

In DNA, the CDR3 is TGTGCCAGCGGTCCTACTAATCTTCTGACAACTAATGAAAAACTGTTTTTT. This gives the protein CASGPTNLLTTNEKLFF. The rearrangement joins TRBV2 to TRBJ1-4; D is unresolved. V lost 8 bases and J 0 bases, leaving 19 bases between the germline ends. CDR1 is SNHLY and CDR2 is FYNNEI in the germline V gene. This CDR3 comprises 17 residues.

The V gene is TRBV6-5, the J gene TRBJ2-5, with D uncertain. Germline CDR1 is MNHEY and CDR2 is SVGAGI. The ends were cut back, 0 bases at V and 1 base at J, with 6 bases in the middle. The CDR3 runs to 14 residues. CDR3 coding DNA: TGTGCCAGCAGTTACTCCCGGGTCCAAGAGACCCAGTACTTC. This encodes CASSYSRVQETQYF.

This sequence joins TRBV5-1 and TRBJ1-1; a weak D match, TRBD1 (5 bases). The CDR3 extends over 15 amino acids. Germline V CDR1 and CDR2: SGHRS, YFSETQ. Trimming left V 0 bases short and J 8 bases short, with 17 bases between. This CDR3 is CASSLVPEVRGEAFF. CDR3 in DNA: TGCGCCAGCAGCTTGGTTCCCGAGGTTCGGGGGGAAGCTTTCTTT.

The chain couples TRBV5-6 to TRBJ1-6; TRBD1 matches at 8 bases. CDR1 SGHDT and CDR2 YYEEEE come from the germline V gene. The CDR3 loop spans 15 amino acids. V trimming: 4 bases; J trimming: 8 bases; junction bases outside the gene matches: 8. The CDR3 region is CASSRGQGLDSPLHF. The CDR3 DNA reads TGTGCCAGCAGCCGTGGACAGGGACTGGATTCACCCCTCCACTTT.

V is TRBV2 and J is TRBJ2-5; no firm D call. CDR1 is SNHLY, CDR2 FYNNEI, per germline. V shed 6 bases and J shed 2 bases, with 10 bases lying between them. CDR3 length: 13 amino acids. The CDR3 sequence is CASSDPPQETQYF. The CDR3 DNA follows: TGTGCCAGCAGCGACCCCCCTCAAGAGACCCAGTACTTC.